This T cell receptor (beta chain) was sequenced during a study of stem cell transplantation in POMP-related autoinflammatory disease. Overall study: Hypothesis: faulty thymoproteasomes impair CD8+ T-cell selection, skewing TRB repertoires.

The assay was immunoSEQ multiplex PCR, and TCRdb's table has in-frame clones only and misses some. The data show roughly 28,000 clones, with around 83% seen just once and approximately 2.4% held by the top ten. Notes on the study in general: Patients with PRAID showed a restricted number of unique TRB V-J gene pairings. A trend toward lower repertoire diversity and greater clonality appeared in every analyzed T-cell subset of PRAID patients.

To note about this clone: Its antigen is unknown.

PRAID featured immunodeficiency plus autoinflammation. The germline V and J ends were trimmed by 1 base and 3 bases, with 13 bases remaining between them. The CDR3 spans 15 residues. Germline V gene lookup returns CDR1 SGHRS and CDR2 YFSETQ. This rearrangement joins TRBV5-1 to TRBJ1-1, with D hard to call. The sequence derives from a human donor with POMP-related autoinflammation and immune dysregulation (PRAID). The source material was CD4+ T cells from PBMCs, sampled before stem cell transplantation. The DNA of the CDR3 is TGCGCCAGCAGCTTGAGGGCCCCCGGGGACACTGAAGCTTTCTTT. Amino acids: CASSLRAPGDTEAFF.